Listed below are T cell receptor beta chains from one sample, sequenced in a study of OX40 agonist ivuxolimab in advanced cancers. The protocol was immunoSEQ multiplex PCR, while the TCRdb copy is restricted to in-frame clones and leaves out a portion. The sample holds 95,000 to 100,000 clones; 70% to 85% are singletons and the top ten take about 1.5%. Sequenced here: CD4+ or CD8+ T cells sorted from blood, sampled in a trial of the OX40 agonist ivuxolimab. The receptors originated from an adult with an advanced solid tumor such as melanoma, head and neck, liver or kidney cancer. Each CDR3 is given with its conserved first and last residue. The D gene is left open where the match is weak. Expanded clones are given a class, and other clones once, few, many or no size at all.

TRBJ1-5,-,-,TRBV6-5,TGTGCCAGCAGGACCAGGGGTAGCAATCAGCCCCAGCATTTT,CASRTRGSNQPQHF
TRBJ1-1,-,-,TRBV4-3,TGCGCCAGCAGCCAAGGGGGCGGGTCGGTAGAAGCTTTCTTT,CASSQGGGSVEAFF
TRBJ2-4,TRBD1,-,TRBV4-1,TGCGCCAGCAGCCAGGCAGGGGGCTTGGGCAAAAACATTCAGTACTTC,CASSQAGGLGKNIQYF
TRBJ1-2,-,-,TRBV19,TGTGCCAGTAGTATACGGCCGGCCGGCTACACCTTC,CASSIRPAGYTF
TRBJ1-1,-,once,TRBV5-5,TGTGCCAGCAGCTTTCTCGGGGAGGGAGCTTTCTTT,CASSFLGEGAFF
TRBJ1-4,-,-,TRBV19,TGTGCCAGTACCGGGCTCAGGAATGAAAAACTGTTTTTT,CASTGLRNEKLFF
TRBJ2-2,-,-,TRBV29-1,TGCAGCGTTGGGAGGGGGTTGGCCGGGGAGCTGTTTTTT,CSVGRGLAGELFF
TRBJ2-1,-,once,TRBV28,TGTGCCAGTTTAACTGCTAGCAATATGGACAATGAGCAGTTCTTC,CASLTASNMDNEQFF
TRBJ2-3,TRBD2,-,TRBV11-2,TGTGCCAGCAGCCCTTTAGCGGGAGGGCCAACAGATACGCAGTATTTT,CASSPLAGGPTDTQYF
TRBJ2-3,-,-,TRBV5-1,TGCGCCAGCAGCTCGGGCGCACTGAGCACAGATACGCAGTATTTT,CASSSGALSTDTQYF
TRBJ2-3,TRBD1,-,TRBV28,TGTGCCAGCAGTTTACCCGGGACAGGGTACACAGATACGCAGTATTTT,CASSLPGTGYTDTQYF
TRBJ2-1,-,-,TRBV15,TGTGCCACCAGCAGAGATCCGACAGCCTACAATGAGCAGTTCTTC,CATSRDPTAYNEQFF
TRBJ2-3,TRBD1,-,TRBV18,TGTGCCAGCTCACGTGGGACAGGGGTGGAAGATACGCAGTATTTT,CASSRGTGVEDTQYF
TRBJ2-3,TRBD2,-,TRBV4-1,TGCGCCAGCGGCTGGGGGGGAGGGTCGAGAGATACGCAGTATTTT,CASGWGGGSRDTQYF
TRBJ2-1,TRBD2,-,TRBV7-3,TGTGCCAGCAGCCCTCCGGGGGGGAATGAGCAGTTCTTC,CASSPPGGNEQFF
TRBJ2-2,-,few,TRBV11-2,TGTGCCAGCAGCTTGGGCACCGGGGAGCTGTTTTTT,CASSLGTGELFF
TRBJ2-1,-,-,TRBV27,TGTGCCAGCAGTCCCTCCCGACTAGAATACAATGAGCAGTTCTTC,CASSPSRLEYNEQFF
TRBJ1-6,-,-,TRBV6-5,TGTGCCAGCGGACAGAGCTCCTATAATTCACCCCTCCACTTT,CASGQSSYNSPLHF
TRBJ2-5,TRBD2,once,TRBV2,TGTGCCAGCGGGGCTAGCGGGATAGGCCAAGAGACCCAGTACTTC,CASGASGIGQETQYF
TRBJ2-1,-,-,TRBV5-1,TGCGCCAGCAGCGGAGGGGTCTATGAGCAGTTCTTC,CASSGGVYEQFF
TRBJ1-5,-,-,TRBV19,TGTGCCAGTAGTATATCAGGGTTTGGGTACCGGCCCCAGCATTTT,CASSISGFGYRPQHF
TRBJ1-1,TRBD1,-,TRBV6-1,TGTGCCAGCAGTGTAATGCAGGGGGTCAACACTGAAGCTTTCTTT,CASSVMQGVNTEAFF
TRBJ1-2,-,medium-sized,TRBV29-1,TGCAGCGTTGTAGAGGCGGGGAACGAAGGATATGGCTACACCTTC,CSVVEAGNEGYGYTF
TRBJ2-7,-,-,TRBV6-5,TGTGCCAGCAGTTACTCCGAAACGAGCCAATACGAGCAGTACTTC,CASSYSETSQYEQYF
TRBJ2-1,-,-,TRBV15,TGTGCCACCAGCAGCGGGGCTGCGTACAATGAGCAGTTCTTC,CATSSGAAYNEQFF
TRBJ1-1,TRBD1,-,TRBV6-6,TGTGCCAGCAGCTGGGGACAGGGGGCGAGCACTGAAGCTTTCTTT,CASSWGQGASTEAFF
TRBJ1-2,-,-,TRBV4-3,TGCGCCAGCAGCCAAGAAGTTACAGGGTTACGAGGGGGCTACACCTTC,CASSQEVTGLRGGYTF
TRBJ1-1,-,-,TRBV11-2,TGTGCCAGCAGCCAGACCGGCCGGGCGACTGAAGCTTTCTTT,CASSQTGRATEAFF
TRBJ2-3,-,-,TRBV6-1,TGTGCCAGCCGAAGACCCCCCACAGATACGCAGTATTTT,CASRRPPTDTQYF
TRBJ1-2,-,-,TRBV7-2,TGTGCCAGCAGCGCGCCTGGCAGGGTTCTCGATGGCTACACCTTC,CASSAPGRVLDGYTF
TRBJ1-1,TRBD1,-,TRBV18,TGTGCCAGCTCACCAGGATCAGGGGGCAACACTGAAGCTTTCTTT,CASSPGSGGNTEAFF
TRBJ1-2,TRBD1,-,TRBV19,TGTGCCAGTAGTATTTTTGGGACAGGCTATGGCTACACCTTC,CASSIFGTGYGYTF
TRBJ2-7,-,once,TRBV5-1,TGCGCCAGCAGCACTGGACTAAATTCCTACGAGCAGTACTTC,CASSTGLNSYEQYF
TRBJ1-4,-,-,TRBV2,TGTGCCAGCAGGTTGGGACTTTTCGGATCAGGGACTAATGAAAAACTGTTTTTT,CASRLGLFGSGTNEKLFF